A selection of T cell receptor beta chains follows, all from one sample in a study of T cells after yellow fever vaccination. TCRdb redid the calling of the 5' RACE reads with MiXCR, one entry per CDR3 protein. The data contain a few hundred thousand distinct CDR3 sequences, 7% to 9% of them seen just once; the ten biggest clones take up 17%. Sequences were derived from PBMCs, sampled more than 40 days after the first yellow fever vaccination. These receptors were obtained from a man aged 18-30 years who received the YFV17D yellow fever vaccine. Each CDR3 is given with its conserved first and last residue. Fields, in order: clone size, V gene, J gene, D gene, CDR3 length, CDR3 protein, CDR3 DNA. A D gene is named only where the DNA matches it firmly. Size tells how often a clone was seen (once, few, many) or the class of an expanded clone, and some rows leave it out.

abundance: many
v_gene: TRBV7-2
j_gene: TRBJ2-5
d_gene: TRBD2
len: 13
CDR3aa: CASSSSGKETQYF
CDR3nt: TGTGCCAGCAGCTCTAGCGGGAAAGAGACCCAGTACTTC

abundance: few
v_gene: TRBV6-1
j_gene: TRBJ2-3
d_gene: -
len: 17
CDR3aa: CASSPTPPGGHRDTQYF
CDR3nt: TGTGCCAGCAGTCCGACTCCCCCGGGGGGCCATCGAGATACGCAGTATTTT

abundance: many
v_gene: TRBV6-1
j_gene: TRBJ2-3
d_gene: -
len: 14
CDR3aa: CATAGRGETDTQYF
CDR3nt: TGTGCCACCGCGGGCAGGGGTGAGACAGATACGCAGTATTTT

abundance: -
v_gene: TRBV20-1
j_gene: TRBJ1-1
d_gene: -
len: 14
CDR3aa: CSASFTGGHTEAFF
CDR3nt: TGCAGTGCTAGTTTTACGGGGGGGCACACTGAAGCTTTCTTT

abundance: few
v_gene: TRBV12-3/TRBV12-4
j_gene: TRBJ2-7
d_gene: -
len: 12
CDR3aa: CASSFGQSEQYF
CDR3nt: TGTGCCAGCAGTTTTGGCCAAAGCGAGCAGTACTTC

abundance: few
v_gene: TRBV10-3
j_gene: TRBJ2-6
d_gene: -
len: 16
CDR3aa: CAISDDSRSGANVLTF
CDR3nt: TGTGCCATCAGCGATGACAGCCGCTCTGGGGCCAACGTCCTGACTTTC

abundance: few
v_gene: TRBV6-5
j_gene: TRBJ1-4
d_gene: -
len: 15
CDR3aa: CASSSLGAANEKLFF
CDR3nt: TGTGCCAGCAGTTCCCTGGGGGCGGCTAATGAAAAACTGTTTTTT

abundance: few
v_gene: TRBV6-2/TRBV6-3
j_gene: TRBJ2-5
d_gene: -
len: 13
CDR3aa: CASSKLDGETQYF
CDR3nt: TGTGCCAGCAGTAAATTAGACGGAGAGACCCAGTACTTC

abundance: few
v_gene: TRBV6-1
j_gene: TRBJ2-7
d_gene: TRBD2
len: 15
CDR3aa: CATVRLAGGTYEQYF
CDR3nt: TGTGCCACCGTCCGGCTAGCGGGGGGCACCTACGAGCAGTACTTC

abundance: -
v_gene: TRBV20-1
j_gene: TRBJ1-5
d_gene: -
len: 15
CDR3aa: CSAPMGPSRNQPQHF
CDR3nt: TGCAGTGCCCCAATGGGCCCATCTAGGAATCAGCCCCAGCATTTT

abundance: -
v_gene: TRBV30
j_gene: TRBJ1-2
d_gene: -
len: 11
CDR3aa: CAWSVPGDYTF
CDR3nt: TGTGCCTGGAGTGTACCGGGTGACTACACCTTC

abundance: -
v_gene: TRBV4-1
j_gene: TRBJ2-5
d_gene: TRBD1
len: 16
CDR3aa: CASILLDDRGKETQYF
CDR3nt: TGCGCCAGCATCCTCCTCGACGACAGGGGGAAGGAGACCCAGTACTTC

abundance: -
v_gene: TRBV20-1
j_gene: TRBJ2-5
d_gene: TRBD2
len: 15
CDR3aa: CSASAASGGKETQYF
CDR3nt: TGCAGTGCTAGTGCGGCTAGCGGGGGGAAAGAGACCCAGTACTTC

abundance: -
v_gene: TRBV12-3/TRBV12-4
j_gene: TRBJ2-1
d_gene: -
len: 14
CDR3aa: CASSLAGSTNEQFF
CDR3nt: TGTGCCAGCAGTTTAGCGGGGTCGACCAATGAGCAGTTCTTC

abundance: few
v_gene: TRBV5-1
j_gene: TRBJ2-2
d_gene: -
len: 14
CDR3aa: CASSLWSESGELFF
CDR3nt: TGCGCCAGCAGCTTGTGGTCCGAAAGCGGGGAGCTGTTTTTT

abundance: few
v_gene: TRBV7-9
j_gene: TRBJ2-3
d_gene: -
len: 13
CDR3aa: CASRLLLTDTQYF
CDR3nt: TGTGCCAGCCGACTGCTCCTCACAGATACGCAGTATTTT

abundance: -
v_gene: TRBV28
j_gene: TRBJ2-1
d_gene: -
len: 13
CDR3aa: CASSVVWGNEQFF
CDR3nt: TGTGCCAGCAGCGTAGTTTGGGGGAATGAGCAGTTCTTC

abundance: -
v_gene: TRBV6-4
j_gene: TRBJ1-1
d_gene: -
len: 19
CDR3aa: CASSPTTLTWTRLNTEAFF
CDR3nt: TGTGCCAGCAGTCCAACCACCCTAACATGGACAAGGCTGAACACTGAAGCTTTCTTT

abundance: many
v_gene: TRBV27
j_gene: TRBJ2-5
d_gene: -
len: 13
CDR3aa: CASRDGDQETQYF
CDR3nt: TGTGCCAGCAGAGACGGAGACCAAGAGACCCAGTACTTC

abundance: few
v_gene: TRBV7-3
j_gene: TRBJ2-1
d_gene: -
len: 16
CDR3aa: CASSLIGRGQGNEQFF
CDR3nt: TGTGCCAGCAGCTTAATCGGTCGGGGGCAAGGGAATGAGCAGTTCTTC

abundance: -
v_gene: TRBV7-8
j_gene: TRBJ2-5
d_gene: TRBD2
len: 15
CDR3aa: CASSPDLTSWANQYF
CDR3nt: TGTGCCAGCAGCCCCGACCTGACTAGCTGGGCGAACCAGTACTTC

abundance: -
v_gene: TRBV4-1
j_gene: TRBJ1-3
d_gene: -
len: 16
CDR3aa: CASSQRQLYSGNTIYF
CDR3nt: TGCGCCAGCAGCCAGAGACAGCTTTACTCTGGAAACACCATATATTTT

abundance: -
v_gene: TRBV7-2
j_gene: TRBJ2-1
d_gene: -
len: 15
CDR3aa: CASRNRQRSYNEQFF
CDR3nt: TGTGCCAGCAGGAACAGACAGAGGAGTTACAATGAGCAGTTCTTC

abundance: -
v_gene: TRBV29-1
j_gene: TRBJ2-2
d_gene: -
len: 14
CDR3aa: CSVEDQGAAGELFF
CDR3nt: TGCAGCGTTGAAGATCAAGGGGCGGCCGGGGAGCTGTTTTTT

abundance: few
v_gene: TRBV7-9
j_gene: TRBJ1-5
d_gene: -
len: 14
CDR3aa: CASSLAGAGQPQHF
CDR3nt: TGTGCCAGCAGCTTAGCAGGGGCGGGTCAGCCCCAGCATTTT

abundance: few
v_gene: TRBV5-1
j_gene: TRBJ1-1
d_gene: -
len: 13
CDR3aa: CASRHPANTEAFF
CDR3nt: TGCGCCAGCAGGCACCCAGCAAACACTGAAGCTTTCTTT

abundance: few
v_gene: TRBV27
j_gene: TRBJ2-7
d_gene: -
len: 15
CDR3aa: CASTGFGGRSYEQYF
CDR3nt: TGTGCCAGCACCGGCTTCGGGGGCCGATCCTACGAGCAGTACTTC

abundance: few
v_gene: TRBV7-6
j_gene: TRBJ1-3
d_gene: -
len: 18
CDR3aa: CASSSLRAIGVSGNTIYF
CDR3nt: TGTGCCAGCAGCTCACTTCGCGCAATAGGGGTCTCTGGAAACACCATATATTTT

abundance: -
v_gene: TRBV20-1
j_gene: TRBJ2-1
d_gene: -
len: 14
CDR3aa: CCASKGPGANEQFF
CDR3nt: TGCTGTGCTAGCAAGGGCCCGGGGGCCAATGAGCAGTTCTTC

abundance: -
v_gene: TRBV7-2
j_gene: TRBJ2-5
d_gene: TRBD2
len: 18
CDR3aa: CASSLGASGGTVGETQYF
CDR3nt: TGTGCCAGCAGCTTAGGCGCTAGCGGGGGCACCGTGGGAGAGACCCAGTACTTC

abundance: many
v_gene: TRBV12-3/TRBV12-4
j_gene: TRBJ2-5
d_gene: -
len: 15
CDR3aa: CASSPLSGPGETQYF
CDR3nt: TGTGCCAGCAGTCCCCTTTCCGGGCCCGGGGAGACCCAGTACTTC

abundance: -
v_gene: TRBV7-2
j_gene: TRBJ2-3
d_gene: -
len: 11
CDR3aa: CASSLINTQYF
CDR3nt: TGTGCCAGCAGCTTAATAAATACGCAGTATTTT

abundance: few
v_gene: TRBV7-9
j_gene: TRBJ1-1
d_gene: -
len: 13
CDR3aa: CASRYEGYTEAFF
CDR3nt: TGTGCCAGCAGATATGAGGGGTACACTGAAGCTTTCTTT

abundance: many
v_gene: TRBV5-1
j_gene: TRBJ1-1
d_gene: TRBD1
len: 14
CDR3aa: CASSSGTEGTEAFF
CDR3nt: TGCGCCAGCAGCTCCGGGACAGAGGGGACTGAAGCTTTCTTT

abundance: -
v_gene: TRBV14
j_gene: TRBJ1-2
d_gene: TRBD1
len: 16
CDR3aa: CASSLFQRTGVEGYTF
CDR3nt: TGTGCCAGCAGCCTCTTTCAAAGGACAGGGGTGGAGGGCTACACCTTC

abundance: -
v_gene: TRBV7-3
j_gene: TRBJ2-2
d_gene: -
len: 16
CDR3aa: CASSLTDSGQPGELFF
CDR3nt: TGTGCCAGCAGCTTAACGGATAGTGGTCAGCCCGGGGAGCTGTTTTTT

abundance: -
v_gene: TRBV6-2/TRBV6-3
j_gene: TRBJ2-3
d_gene: -
len: 13
CDR3aa: CASSYTAPDTQYF
CDR3nt: TGTGCCAGCAGTTATACCGCCCCAGATACGCAGTATTTT

abundance: many
v_gene: TRBV5-6
j_gene: TRBJ2-5
d_gene: -
len: 12
CDR3aa: CASSPLRETQYF
CDR3nt: TGTGCCAGCAGCCCACTACGGGAGACCCAGTACTTC

abundance: few
v_gene: TRBV25-1
j_gene: TRBJ2-2
d_gene: -
len: 12
CDR3aa: CATEGETGELFF
CDR3nt: TGTGCCACCGAGGGAGAAACCGGGGAGCTGTTTTTT

abundance: few
v_gene: TRBV28
j_gene: TRBJ1-1
d_gene: TRBD1
len: 15
CDR3aa: CASSPDRGQGTEAFF
CDR3nt: TGTGCCAGCAGTCCAGACAGGGGTCAGGGAACTGAAGCTTTCTTT

abundance: -
v_gene: TRBV9
j_gene: TRBJ2-2
d_gene: TRBD1
len: 14
CDR3aa: CASRRTGAGGELFF
CDR3nt: TGTGCCAGCAGGAGGACAGGGGCTGGCGGGGAGCTGTTTTTT

abundance: -
v_gene: TRBV5-1
j_gene: TRBJ1-4
d_gene: -
len: 13
CDR3aa: CASSLEEKEKLFF
CDR3nt: TGCGCCAGCAGCTTGGAGGAGAAGGAAAAACTGTTTTTT

abundance: -
v_gene: TRBV20-1
j_gene: TRBJ2-5
d_gene: -
len: 14
CDR3aa: CSAKPMLAGETQYF
CDR3nt: TGCAGTGCTAAACCCATGCTAGCCGGGGAGACCCAGTACTTC

abundance: many
v_gene: TRBV7-2
j_gene: TRBJ1-5
d_gene: -
len: 13
CDR3aa: CASSSDYNQPQHF
CDR3nt: TGTGCCAGCAGCTCGGACTACAATCAGCCCCAGCATTTT

abundance: few
v_gene: TRBV7-9
j_gene: TRBJ1-2
d_gene: -
len: 14
CDR3aa: CASSERIHSGGYTF
CDR3nt: TGTGCCAGCAGCGAAAGGATCCACTCGGGGGGCTACACCTTC

abundance: few
v_gene: TRBV2
j_gene: TRBJ1-1
d_gene: -
len: 13
CDR3aa: CASSDRWDTEAFF
CDR3nt: TGTGCCAGCAGTGACAGGTGGGACACTGAAGCTTTCTTT

abundance: -
v_gene: TRBV19
j_gene: TRBJ1-2
d_gene: -
len: 13
CDR3aa: CASSIEDNYGYTF
CDR3nt: TGTGCCAGTAGTATAGAAGATAACTATGGCTACACCTTC

abundance: few
v_gene: TRBV7-9
j_gene: TRBJ2-3
d_gene: -
len: 16
CDR3aa: CASSHRDSLNADTQYF
CDR3nt: TGTGCCAGCAGCCACCGGGACTCTCTGAACGCAGATACGCAGTATTTT

abundance: -
v_gene: TRBV5-1
j_gene: TRBJ2-2
d_gene: TRBD1
len: 16
CDR3aa: CASSPGQGALPGELFF
CDR3nt: TGCGCCAGCAGCCCGGGACAGGGGGCTCTTCCCGGGGAGCTGTTTTTT

abundance: many
v_gene: TRBV7-2
j_gene: TRBJ2-5
d_gene: TRBD1
len: 16
CDR3aa: CASSHMTGLFQETQYF
CDR3nt: TGTGCCAGCAGCCACATGACAGGGCTCTTTCAAGAGACCCAGTACTTC

abundance: -
v_gene: TRBV28
j_gene: TRBJ2-2
d_gene: TRBD2
len: 14
CDR3aa: CASRPGLATGELFF
CDR3nt: TGTGCCAGCAGGCCGGGACTAGCAACGGGGGAGCTGTTTTTT

abundance: few
v_gene: TRBV9
j_gene: TRBJ1-6
d_gene: TRBD1
len: 14
CDR3aa: CASSDDRGGSPLHF
CDR3nt: TGTGCCAGCAGCGACGACAGGGGAGGATCACCCCTCCACTTT

abundance: few
v_gene: TRBV7-2
j_gene: TRBJ1-2
d_gene: -
len: 13
CDR3aa: CASSLYQGYGYTF
CDR3nt: TGTGCCAGCAGCTTATATCAGGGGTATGGCTACACCTTC